The sequence of this TCR beta chain was determined in a study of cytomegalovirus exposure and HLA in healthy donors (dated by TCRdb to about 2017). In terms of the full investigation: According to a later analysis, the approximately 120 validation repertoires were produced on the same platform as the 666 repertoires of the first cohort. In addition to the first cohort of 666 subjects, a separate validation cohort of 130 or so different subjects was used. The study aimed to test whether cataloging public T cell receptors could reveal signatures of past pathogen exposure. To predict cytomegalovirus infection status, the study combined high-throughput TCR immunosequencing, statistical association of individual TCRs with disease status, and machine learning. Here is what the overall study found, with its caveats: In vitro tests confirmed that a few of the cytomegalovirus-associated TCR beta chains recognize cytomegalovirus antigens. In both the original and validation cohorts, the classifier was reported to diagnose cytomegalovirus status with high specificity and sensitivity. In a later analysis, TCRs clustered in the first cohort were found to also tend to co-occur in the approximately 110 validation repertoires, with 94% of cluster scores above 0. In the study, 150 to 200 TCR beta chains were listed as associated with cytomegalovirus. While some public TCRs were present in many individuals, most TCR sequences turned up only very rarely across donors. According to the authors, the approach could potentially be generalized to other disease states and immunological phenotypes. A later analysis had no HLA typing for the validation cohort, so co-occurrence there was scored across all 130 or so repertoires.

Donors formed part of the validation cohort, which comprised 120 subjects and was distinct from the first cohort of several hundred subjects. Library creation used the immunoSEQ multiplex PCR assay. On the authors' methods: To diagnose cytomegalovirus status from the catalog of TCR beta chain sequences, a statistical classification framework was built. TCRdb took over this immuneACCESS table, retaining in-frame rearrangements with V and J assigned. Such tables are incomplete; in checked studies, under half of the missing clones stem from an unresolved V gene, and the remainder is unexplained. From that table come the V and J calls and clone size; the DNA was used to work out D and trimming. For this sample there are roughly 75,000 clones; approximately 80% appear just once. About 3% of the sample rests with the top ten. CDR1 and CDR2 are read off the germline V gene (reference sequence) as SGHKS and YYEKEE. Trimming removed 3 bases from V and 0 bases from J; the gene matches leave 5 bases unexplained. The CDR3 runs 16 amino acids, cysteine and phenylalanine included. CDR3 DNA only is kept here, 48 bases in frame from base 1.

This clone has only one observation. Its antigen has not been determined. No base quality information exists; no much larger clone differs at one position. The chain is made from TRBV5-5 and TRBJ2-3; TRBD1 agrees with 9 junctional bases. This TCR was recovered from a man aged 25 to 45 in good health and CMV-seronegative. Sequenced sample: PBMCs. The CDR3 has the sequence CASSSWTGASTDTQYF. The DNA sequence reads TGTGCCAGCAGCTCCTGGACAGGGGCTAGCACAGATACGCAGTATTTT.